The following is a T cell receptor (beta chain) sequence with its context. The antigen remains undetermined. This sample was taken from a study of cytomegalovirus exposure and HLA in healthy donors. The study's findings and limits: Highly shared sequence variants in one cluster were likely a sequencing artifact.

The study ran its PCR with 60 Vbeta and 13 Jbeta primers. Sequencing used immunoSEQ multiplex PCR; TCRdb keeps in-frame clones, though not all of them. Of about 130,000 clones in the sample, 83% were seen once. This CDR3 contains 14 residues. Germline V gives CDR1 MNHEY, CDR2 SVGAGI. Trimming removed 5 bases from V and 3 bases from J, with 10 bases in between. The chain uses TRBV6-5 and TRBJ2-2; D is perhaps TRBD2 (5 bases). The sequenced sample consisted of PBMCs. The clonotype originates from a woman in her forties in good health and CMV-seropositive. CDR3 loop: CASSEGRYTGELFF. DNA of the CDR3: TGTGCCAGCAGTGAGGGCCGGTACACCGGGGAGCTGTTTTTT.